Below are 6 T cell receptor beta chains sequenced from a single sample in a study of T cells of healthy individuals. Each CDR3 protein is one row after TCRdb ran MiXCR on the 5' RACE reads. The sample lists 45,000 to 60,000 distinct CDR3 sequences, over 12% occurring once. These receptor sequences come from a human donor in good health.

This clonotype appeared many times. The V call is TRBV20-1, the J call TRBJ2-5, with D uncertain. From germline, CDR1 is DFQATT and CDR2 SNEGSKA (reference sequence). V dropped 6 bases and J dropped 4 bases, with 9 bases sitting between them. This CDR3 is 11 amino acids long. The CDR3 loop reads CSATTLETQYF. Written as DNA, the CDR3 is TGCAGTGCGACAACCCTAGAGACCCAGTACTTC.

The rearrangement joins TRBV3-1 to TRBJ1-5; perhaps TRBD1 as D (6 bases). The length of the CDR3 is 14 residues. V was shortened by 0 bases and J by 9 bases, with 12 bases between the two germline ends. Germline V gene data show CDR1 as LGHDT and CDR2 as YNNKEL (reference sequence). The CDR3 sequence: CASSQDGGGRPQHF. Here the CDR3 DNA reads TGTGCCAGCAGCCAAGATGGAGGGGGAAGGCCCCAGCATTTT.

This clonotype was seen at least ten times. CDR3 nucleotide sequence: TGTGCCAGCAGTCCCAGACTAGCGGGAGAGGGTTTAGGGACCCAGTACTTC. As protein: CASSPRLAGEGLGTQYF. This chain uses TRBV12-3 or TRBV12-4 with TRBJ2-5; 12 bases agree with TRBD2. V was clipped by 5 bases and J by 7 bases; unmatched bases: 14. The CDR3 is 17 amino acids.

This clonotype occurred once. DNA for the CDR3: TGTGCCAGTAGTATAGAAGGACTAGCGGGGCCTCAGTCCTACAATGAGCAGTTCTTC. Translated: CASSIEGLAGPQSYNEQFF. V gene TRBV19 combines with J gene TRBJ2-1, with 12 nucleotides matching TRBD2. Unmatched junction bases numbered 7, after V lost 0 bases and J lost 1 base. The length of the CDR3 is 19 residues. Germline CDR1 is LNHDA and CDR2 is SQIVND (reference sequence).

In its sample, this clonotype was seen many times. The chain has TRBV4-3 and TRBJ2-5; 7 bases line up with TRBD2. CDR3 length: 15 residues. V was pared by 1 base and J by 4 bases, with 6 bases of the junction left unmatched. Germline V CDR1 and CDR2: LGHNA, YSLEER. The CDR3 nucleotides are TGCGCCAGCAGCCAAGCGGCGGGAGTTGGAGAGACCCAGTACTTC. Protein: CASSQAAGVGETQYF.

This clonotype occurred a few times. The chain has TRBV24-1 and TRBJ2-3; 9 nucleotides agree with TRBD1. This CDR3 is built from 16 residues. V lost 3 bases and J lost 3; bases outside the gene matches: 6. Germline CDR1 and CDR2: KGHDR and SFDVKD. The CDR3 DNA sequence: TGTGCCACCAGTGATACACCGGGACAGGGTACAGATACGCAGTATTTT. Encoded protein: CATSDTPGQGTDTQYF.